Listed below are T cell receptor beta chains from one sample, sequenced in a study of shared clonotypes between healthy human individuals. Sequencing used immunoSEQ multiplex PCR; TCRdb keeps in-frame clones, though not all of them. Of about 2 million clones in the sample, roughly 94% are singletons; the top ten hold about 1.1%. Sequenced input: naive CD8+ T cells sorted from blood. These receptors came from a man in his late teens or twenties in good health. Each CDR3 is given with its conserved first and last residue. Fields, in order: clone size, J gene, V gene, D gene, CDR3 DNA, CDR3 protein. A D gene is named only where the DNA matches it firmly. The size entry is marked missing in some rows and otherwise reads once, few, many or a size class.

>few|TRBJ2-7|TRBV28|.
TGTGCCAGCAGTTTATCCAGGCCCCTTCTCACCTACGAGCAGTACTTC
CASSLSRPLLTYEQYF
>.|TRBJ2-1|TRBV6-1|TRBD2
TGTGCCAGCAGTGAGGAACTAGCGGGAGGGTTCTACAATGAGCAGTTCTTC
CASSEELAGGFYNEQFF
>.|TRBJ1-2|TRBV30|TRBD1
TGTGCCTGGAGATACAGGGGTGAGAATGGCTACACCTTC
CAWRYRGENGYTF
>.|TRBJ2-2|TRBV19|.
TGTGCCAGTAGTACTCCACAGGGAACCGGGGAGCTGTTTTTT
CASSTPQGTGELFF
>few|TRBJ2-7|TRBV6-5|TRBD2
TGTGCCAGCGGGGGGGATGTCTACGAGCAGTACTTC
CASGGDVYEQYF
>.|TRBJ2-5|TRBV10-2|.
TGCGCCAGCAGTGAGTCTCAACAGACCCAGTACTTC
CASSESQQTQYF
>.|TRBJ1-6|TRBV2|.
TGTGCCAGCAGTGCCGACATCGCTGATTCACCCCTCCACTTT
CASSADIADSPLHF
>.|TRBJ1-5|TRBV19|.
TGTGCCAGTAGTATCAGTTACTGGGCTCAGCCCCAGCATTTT
CASSISYWAQPQHF
>once|TRBJ1-1|TRBV30|TRBD1
TGTGCCTGGAACGGACAGGGGGTACACTTTACTGAAGCTTTCTTT
CAWNGQGVHFTEAFF
>.|TRBJ1-2|TRBV7-9|.
TGTGCCAGCAGCTTAGGAGGGTTCTATGGCTACACCTTC
CASSLGGFYGYTF
>once|TRBJ2-7|TRBV7-9|TRBD1
TGTGCCAGCAGCTTATCACAGGGGGCAAATGAGCAGTACTTC
CASSLSQGANEQYF
>.|TRBJ2-1|TRBV7-9|.
TGTGCCAGCAGCTTAGCGCTAGCGCTCGAGGGGGGACATGAGCAGTTCTTC
CASSLALALEGGHEQFF
>.|TRBJ2-5|TRBV6-5|.
TGTGCCAGCAGTTACTCGCAATTTGGGAGTCAAGAGACCCAGTACTTC
CASSYSQFGSQETQYF
>.|TRBJ2-2|TRBV5-6|.
TGTGCCAGCAGTTATGGGTCCGGGATATACACCGGGGAGCTGTTTTTT
CASSYGSGIYTGELFF
>.|TRBJ2-3|TRBV5-4|TRBD2
TGTGCCAGCAGCCCCACTAGCGGGAGTACAGATACGCAGTATTTT
CASSPTSGSTDTQYF
>.|TRBJ2-2|TRBV27|.
TGTGCCAGCAGTGCCCGGGACCTCATAAGGGGGGCCGGGGAGCTGTTTTTT
CASSARDLIRGAGELFF
>.|TRBJ2-1|TRBV6-5|.
TGTGCCAGCAGTTACTCGATGGGCAGGAATGAGCAGTTCTTC
CASSYSMGRNEQFF
>.|TRBJ1-4|TRBV15|.
TGTGCCACCAGCAGAGACAGGGTTACTAATGAAAAACTGTTTTTT
CATSRDRVTNEKLFF
>.|TRBJ2-7|TRBV29-1|TRBD1
TGCAGCGTAGGGGGGACAGGGGTAGCCTACGAGCAGTACTTC
CSVGGTGVAYEQYF
>.|TRBJ1-1|TRBV6-1|TRBD1
TGTGCCAGCAGTGAAGGGACAGGGACATTTTCTACAGCTTTCTTT
CASSEGTGTFSTAFF
>.|TRBJ2-7|TRBV11-2|TRBD2
TGTGCCAGCAGCTTAGGGACTAGCGGGGGGTTTGAGCAGTACTTC
CASSLGTSGGFEQYF
>.|TRBJ1-1|TRBV29-1|TRBD1
TGCAGCGTCGGAACAGGGGGTTTTGAAGCTTTCTTT
CSVGTGGFEAFF
>.|TRBJ2-5|TRBV4-3|.
TGCGCCAGCAGCCAATACATAGAAGAGACCCAGTACTTC
CASSQYIEETQYF
>.|TRBJ2-7|TRBV6-5|TRBD2
TGTGCCAGCAGTTACTCGATACAGCGGGAGCTCTTCGAGCAGTACTTC
CASSYSIQRELFEQYF
>.|TRBJ2-7|TRBV4-3|TRBD2
TGCGCCAGCAGTATTGGACTAGCGGGGGACTACGAGCAGTACTTC
CASSIGLAGDYEQYF
>.|TRBJ2-7|TRBV25-1|.
TGTGCCAGCAGTGTAGGGAAAAACTACGAGCAGTACTTC
CASSVGKNYEQYF
>.|TRBJ2-7|TRBV5-1|TRBD1
TGCGCCAGCAGCTTGCTTCAGGGGGACGAGCAGTACTTC
CASSLLQGDEQYF
>.|TRBJ2-3|TRBV9|TRBD2
TGTGCCAGCAGTCAGAGCGGGAGTGCAGATACGCAGTATTTT
CASSQSGSADTQYF
>.|TRBJ2-3|TRBV5-4|.
TGTGCCAGCAGCTTGGTGGAGGGGCAGGGCACAGATACGCAGTATTTT
CASSLVEGQGTDTQYF
>.|TRBJ1-1|TRBV5-6|.
TGTGCCAGCAGCTTAGACGCAAAGGGAGCTTTCTTT
CASSLDAKGAFF
>.|TRBJ2-5|TRBV11-2|TRBD2
TGTGCCAGCAGCTTAGGCGGGAGTGGTGAGACCCAGTACTTC
CASSLGGSGETQYF
>.|TRBJ1-6|TRBV27|.
TGTGCCAGCAGTTATGAAGGGAATTCACCCCTCCACTTT
CASSYEGNSPLHF
>.|TRBJ2-7|TRBV4-1|TRBD1
TGCGCCAGCAGCCTAACAGGGGGCTCGGCCTACGAGCAGTACTTC
CASSLTGGSAYEQYF
>.|TRBJ1-2|TRBV4-1|.
TGCGCCAGCAGCCAAGATGAATCCGTTGGTTCGAACTATGGCTACACCTTC
CASSQDESVGSNYGYTF
>.|TRBJ2-2|TRBV5-6|TRBD2
TGTGCCAGCAGCACCGGACTAGCGGGAGGATCCGGGGAGCTGTTTTTT
CASSTGLAGGSGELFF
>.|TRBJ2-7|TRBV5-1|TRBD1
TGCGCCAGCAGCTTCAGGGACAGGGGTTACGAGCAGTACTTC
CASSFRDRGYEQYF